The present TCR beta chain was sequenced within a study of PD-1 blockade in mismatch repair-deficient tumors. About the study: Patients had fewer than 15 mismatch repair-deficient cancer types and were previously treated and progressing.

Of note for this clone: Its antigen remains unknown.

V trimming: 6 bases; J trimming: 4 bases; junction bases outside the gene matches: 9. The length of the CDR3 is 15 residues. Germline lookup yields CDR1 SGHTA and CDR2 FQGTGA. Study outcomes and limitations: Rapid post-treatment expansion, then contraction, generally preceding radiologic response, marked tumor-resident clones.

Three pembrolizumab responders had their TCRs sequenced. Sequencing was performed with immunoSEQ multiplex PCR; in TCRdb, only in-frame clones are kept and a portion is missing. Of around 49,000 clones listed, 77% are singletons. The receptor was derived from an adult with mismatch repair-deficient cancer. V is TRBV7-3 and J is TRBJ2-5; the match to TRBD1 covers 9 bases. The specimen was PBMCs, collected before pembrolizumab treatment. The CDR3: CASSPQGALGETQYF. The CDR3 DNA reads as TGTGCCAGCAGTCCACAGGGGGCGCTGGGAGAGACCCAGTACTTC.